This TCR beta chain was sequenced during a study of OX40 agonist ivuxolimab in advanced cancers. Whole-study context: A mean age of approximately 64 years, range roughly 20 to 90, was recorded, and approximately 79% were male. Over 30% of patients had received prior checkpoint inhibitor therapy.

Remarks on this clone: Its antigen is undetermined.

Whole-study results and caveats: CD4+ and CD8+ blood T cells expanded clonally by week 6 at 0.1 to 3.0 mg/kg.

The protocol was immunoSEQ multiplex PCR, while the TCRdb copy is restricted to in-frame clones and leaves out a portion. There are roughly 60,000 clones in the sample; around 90% occur only once, and roughly 0.45% lies in the top ten. With autoimmune disease history or systemic immunosuppression, patients were excluded. Source: CD4+ or CD8+ T cells sorted from blood, taken in a trial of the OX40 agonist ivuxolimab. The receptor was derived from an adult with an advanced solid tumor such as melanoma, head and neck, liver or kidney cancer.

The CDR3 bases are TGTGCCAGCAGTTACTCAGGGGTCAACAATCAGCCCCAGCATTTT. Protein: CASSYSGVNNQPQHF. The chain couples TRBV6-5 to TRBJ1-5; tentatively, D is TRBD1 (5 bases). The CDR3 consists of 15 residues. The germline V and J ends were trimmed by 0 bases and 3 bases, with 9 bases remaining between them. CDR1 is MNHEY, CDR2 SVGAGI, per germline.